This is a list of T cell receptor beta chains from one sample in a study of T cell responses to AZD1222 COVID-19 vaccine. Sequenced by immunoSEQ multiplex PCR; TCRdb stores in-frame clones only, minus some. The table lists about 140,000 clones, roughly 91% of them singletons. This specimen consisted of peripheral blood, obtained on day 0 of AZD1222 vaccination. Source of these receptors: an adult in good health. Each CDR3 is given with its conserved first and last residue. Each record gives: D gene, V gene, clone size, J gene, CDR3 DNA, CDR3 protein. The D gene is left open where the match is weak. Clone size, where shown, is once, few, many, or a class for clones that have expanded.

D gene: -; V gene: TRBV5-6; clone size: -; J gene: TRBJ2-7; CDR3 DNA: TGTGCCAGCAGCTTGGGAAAAACCTACGAGCAGTACTTC; CDR3 protein: CASSLGKTYEQYF
D gene: -; V gene: TRBV12-3/TRBV12-4; clone size: -; J gene: TRBJ1-1; CDR3 DNA: TGTGCCAGCAGTCCACCCCCGGGAACTGAAGCTTTCTTT; CDR3 protein: CASSPPPGTEAFF
D gene: TRBD1; V gene: TRBV5-1; clone size: -; J gene: TRBJ1-2; CDR3 DNA: TGCGCCAGCAGCCCCGGACAGGGGTCTAACTATGGCTACACCTTC; CDR3 protein: CASSPGQGSNYGYTF
D gene: TRBD1; V gene: TRBV5-1; clone size: -; J gene: TRBJ1-1; CDR3 DNA: TGCGCCAGCAGCTTCGCAGCGGACAGGGGAACTGAAGCTTTCTTT; CDR3 protein: CASSFAADRGTEAFF
D gene: -; V gene: TRBV5-4; clone size: -; J gene: TRBJ2-3; CDR3 DNA: TGTGCCAGCAGCTTATACGGGAGTACAGATACGCAGTATTTT; CDR3 protein: CASSLYGSTDTQYF
D gene: -; V gene: TRBV7-2; clone size: -; J gene: TRBJ1-1; CDR3 DNA: TGTGCCAGCAGCTTAGCGCGGCAGACCAGAACTGAAGCTTTCTTT; CDR3 protein: CASSLARQTRTEAFF
D gene: TRBD1; V gene: TRBV27; clone size: -; J gene: TRBJ1-5; CDR3 DNA: TGTGCCAGCAGTTTTACTGGACAGGGTTCTAATCAGCCCCAGCATTTT; CDR3 protein: CASSFTGQGSNQPQHF
D gene: TRBD1; V gene: TRBV4-2; clone size: -; J gene: TRBJ1-3; CDR3 DNA: TGTGCCAGCAGCCAGACAGGGGTTACTGGAAACACCATATATTTT; CDR3 protein: CASSQTGVTGNTIYF
D gene: TRBD1; V gene: TRBV5-1; clone size: -; J gene: TRBJ1-2; CDR3 DNA: TGCGCCAGCGATCGGACGGGACAGGGGTTTCAAGGCTACACCTTC; CDR3 protein: CASDRTGQGFQGYTF
D gene: -; V gene: TRBV19; clone size: few; J gene: TRBJ2-2; CDR3 DNA: TGTGCCAGTACCTTTCCGGGAGACGGGGAGCTGTTTTTT; CDR3 protein: CASTFPGDGELFF
D gene: -; V gene: TRBV4-1; clone size: -; J gene: TRBJ1-2; CDR3 DNA: TGCGCCAGCAGCCAAGTGGTTCAGGTTAGCGGCTACACCTTC; CDR3 protein: CASSQVVQVSGYTF
D gene: -; V gene: TRBV28; clone size: -; J gene: TRBJ2-4; CDR3 DNA: TGTGCCAGCAGTTTCGAAGTGGGCATTCAGTACTTC; CDR3 protein: CASSFEVGIQYF
D gene: -; V gene: TRBV19; clone size: -; J gene: TRBJ2-7; CDR3 DNA: TGTGCCAGTAATAATCTGGGCTCCTACGAGCAGTACTTC; CDR3 protein: CASNNLGSYEQYF
D gene: -; V gene: TRBV12-3/TRBV12-4; clone size: -; J gene: TRBJ1-1; CDR3 DNA: TGTGCCAGCATGGTCCAGGCCTACGGGAAGGCTTTCTTT; CDR3 protein: CASMVQAYGKAFF
D gene: TRBD2; V gene: TRBV7-3; clone size: -; J gene: TRBJ2-1; CDR3 DNA: TGTGCCAGCAGGTATAGCGGGACTTCCTACAATGAGCAGTTCTTC; CDR3 protein: CASRYSGTSYNEQFF
D gene: -; V gene: TRBV27; clone size: -; J gene: TRBJ2-7; CDR3 DNA: TGTGCCAGCAGTCCCCTCGGAGGGCGGGAGCAGTACTTC; CDR3 protein: CASSPLGGREQYF
D gene: -; V gene: TRBV5-8; clone size: -; J gene: TRBJ1-4; CDR3 DNA: TGTGCCAGCAGCCCGGGGGGGACAACTAATGAAAAACTGTTTTTT; CDR3 protein: CASSPGGTTNEKLFF
D gene: -; V gene: TRBV7-2; clone size: -; J gene: TRBJ2-1; CDR3 DNA: TGTGCCAGCAGCTTAGATGAGGGGGCCTACAATGAGCAGTTCTTC; CDR3 protein: CASSLDEGAYNEQFF